The 2 T cell receptor beta chains below all came from one sample that was sequenced in a study of T-cell memory formation after mild COVID-19. Each CDR3 protein gets one entry after TCRdb re-called the 5' RACE reads with MiXCR. The table has just over 350,000 distinct CDR3 sequences, around an eighth seen once. The sample comprised PBMCs or a T cell subset sorted from them (not recorded which). These receptors originate from a man younger than 30 who had mild COVID-19 (a few samples of this study predate the infection). Cell type and time point are not known.

The rearrangement uses TRBV6-1 and TRBJ2-7; TRBD1 might be the D (6 bases). CDR1 and CDR2 (germline): MNHNS, SASEGT. V was cut by 4 bases and J by 6 bases, with 7 bases left in between. This CDR3 spans 11 amino acids. The CDR3 DNA reads as TGTGCCAGCAGTGGGACAGCCGAGCAGTACGTC. Residues: CASSGTAEQYV.

This clonotype appeared many times. The chain employs TRBV11-2 and TRBJ1-4, with D maybe TRBD1 (6 bases). V lost 5 bases and J lost 0, with 10 bases in between. Germline CDR1 SGHAT, CDR2 FQNNGV. The CDR3 has 15 amino acids. The CDR3 protein is CASSGGGPTNEKLFF. CDR3 in DNA: TGTGCCAGCAGCGGAGGGGGTCCAACTAATGAAAAACTGTTTTTT.